A selection of T cell receptor beta chains follows, all from one sample in a study of CD8 T cells in ankylosing spondylitis. TCRdb reanalysed the 5' RACE reads using MiXCR and keeps one entry per CDR3 protein. The table has about 360,000 distinct CDR3 sequences, about 20% seen once. The sequencing input was blood, either unsorted or a sorted T cell fraction (not recorded which). These receptors were obtained from a male donor with ankylosing spondylitis or in good health (not recorded which). Both conserved end residues are part of each CDR3. A D gene is named only where the DNA matches it firmly. Only some rows state a clone size, as once, few, many or a class for expanded clones.

abundance	d_gene	j_gene	v_gene	CDR3aa	CDR3nt
.	.	TRBJ2-2	TRBV7-9	CASSSDTVLNTGELFF	TGTGCCAGCAGCTCCGACACAGTCTTAAACACCGGGGAGCTGTTTTTT
few	TRBD2	TRBJ2-7	TRBV30	CAWSWSSGGYEQYF	TGTGCCTGGAGTTGGTCTAGCGGGGGGTACGAGCAGTACTTC
few	.	TRBJ2-7	TRBV5-6	CASSVREQVHEQYF	TGTGCCAGCAGCGTGAGGGAACAGGTACACGAGCAGTACTTC
.	.	TRBJ2-7	TRBV10-2	CASSESTGMREYF	TGCGCCAGCAGTGAGTCTACAGGGATGCGGGAGTACTTC
few	.	TRBJ2-1	TRBV12-5	CASGPGRAESGEQFF	TGTGCTAGTGGCCCAGGCAGGGCCGAAAGTGGTGAGCAGTTCTTC
.	.	TRBJ2-7	TRBV27	CASRRGAYEQYF	TGTGCCAGCCGGCGAGGGGCCTACGAGCAGTACTTC
few	.	TRBJ2-5	TRBV29-1	CSVETEATETQYF	TGCAGCGTTGAGACAGAGGCTACGGAGACCCAGTACTTC
few	.	TRBJ2-3	TRBV30	CAWSVRTDTQYF	TGTGCCTGGAGTGTTCGCACAGATACGCAGTATTTT
.	TRBD1	TRBJ2-7	TRBV5-1	CASSFKDRAYEQYF	TGCGCCAGCAGCTTTAAGGACAGGGCCTACGAGCAGTACTTC
few	.	TRBJ1-2	TRBV7-9	CASSQFSGTGGYTF	TGTGCCAGCAGCCAGTTTTCGGGGACCGGCGGCTACACCTTC
few	.	TRBJ2-2	TRBV29-1	CSVEVGVAGELFF	TGCAGCGTTGAAGTAGGGGTTGCCGGGGAGCTGTTTTTT
.	TRBD2	TRBJ2-1	TRBV7-8	CASSPTSAGEQFF	TGTGCCAGCAGCCCGACTAGCGCGGGTGAGCAGTTCTTC
.	TRBD1	TRBJ2-1	TRBV6-5	CASSYSRGGARNEQFF	TGTGCCAGCAGTTACTCGAGAGGGGGCGCGCGTAATGAGCAGTTCTTC
.	.	TRBJ2-1	TRBV11-2	CASSLVVPQGHNEQFF	TGTGCCAGCAGCTTAGTTGTCCCCCAGGGGCACAATGAGCAGTTCTTC
few	.	TRBJ2-2	TRBV11-2	CASSLVSGYTGELFF	TGTGCCAGCAGCTTAGTTTCAGGTTACACCGGGGAGCTGTTTTTT
many	.	TRBJ2-3	TRBV13	CASSLAVTDTQYF	TGTGCCAGCAGCTTAGCTGTCACAGATACGCAGTATTTT
.	.	TRBJ2-1	TRBV4-1	CASSQDQAVYNEQFF	TGCGCCAGCAGCCAAGATCAGGCAGTCTACAATGAGCAGTTCTTC
few	.	TRBJ1-1	TRBV6-5	CASSHDRFGGTEAFF	TGTGCCAGCAGTCACGACAGGTTTGGGGGCACTGAAGCTTTCTTT
few	.	TRBJ1-1	TRBV3-1	CPRGAEAFF	TGCCCAAGGGGGGCTGAAGCTTTCTTT
few	TRBD2	TRBJ2-3	TRBV12-3/TRBV12-4	CASSSGLVRTDTQYF	TGTGCCAGCAGTTCGGGACTAGTTCGCACAGATACGCAGTATTTT
few	.	TRBJ1-2	TRBV20-1	CSALDNSYGYTF	TGCAGTGCACTGGACAACTCCTATGGCTACACCTTC
few	.	TRBJ2-3	TRBV2	CASGVVGAGSYTQYF	TGTGCCAGCGGGGTCGTGGGGGCTGGGTCATATACGCAGTATTTT
.	.	TRBJ2-3	TRBV18	CASSPSADTQYF	TGTGCCAGCTCACCAAGTGCAGATACGCAGTATTTT
.	TRBD1	TRBJ1-4	TRBV9	CASSVASGQGVDEKLFF	TGTGCCAGCAGCGTAGCCTCCGGACAGGGAGTCGATGAAAAACTGTTTTTT
.	.	TRBJ2-3	TRBV12-3/TRBV12-4	CASRTPDTSDTQYF	TGTGCCAGCAGAACTCCTGACACCTCAGATACGCAGTATTTT
.	TRBD1	TRBJ2-2	TRBV12-3/TRBV12-4	CASSTPGTGAGELFF	TGTGCCAGCAGTACCCCTGGGACAGGGGCCGGGGAGCTGTTTTTT